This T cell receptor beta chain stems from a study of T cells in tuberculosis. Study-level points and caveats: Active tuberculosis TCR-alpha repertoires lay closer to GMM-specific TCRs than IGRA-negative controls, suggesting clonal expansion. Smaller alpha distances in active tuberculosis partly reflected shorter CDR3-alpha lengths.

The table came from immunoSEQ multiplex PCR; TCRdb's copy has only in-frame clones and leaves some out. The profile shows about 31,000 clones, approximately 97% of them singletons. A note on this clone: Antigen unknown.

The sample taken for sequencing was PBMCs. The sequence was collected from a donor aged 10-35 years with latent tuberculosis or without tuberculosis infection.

CDR3 sequence: CASTVGTTPWRRETQYF. Here the CDR3 DNA reads TGCGCCAGCACAGTGGGGACTACCCCCTGGAGGCGGGAGACCCAGTACTTC. The chain recombines TRBV10-2 with TRBJ2-5; 7 bases fit TRBD2. Germline assignment: CDR1 WSHSY and CDR2 SAAADI. The V gene end was trimmed by 7 bases and the J gene end by 5 bases; junction bases not matched to a gene: 19. The CDR3 contains 17 residues.